Following are 8 T cell receptor beta chains from one sample sequenced in a study of cytomegalovirus exposure and HLA in healthy donors. Amplification used 60 Vbeta primers and 13 Jbeta primers. The method was immunoSEQ multiplex PCR; TCRdb's version includes in-frame clones alone and lacks a portion of them. The repertoire includes 200,000 to 250,000 clones, roughly four fifths of them detected once, and 0.55% to 0.7% sits in the top ten. Material: PBMCs. Every receptor here comes from a woman between 40 and 55 years old in good health and CMV-seronegative.

This clone was observed a single time. V gene TRBV18 combines with J gene TRBJ1-2, with 7 bases identical to TRBD1. Unmatched junction bases numbered 12, after V lost 5 bases and J lost 3 bases. Germline lookup yields CDR1 KGHSH and CDR2 LQKENI. The CDR3 consists of 16 residues. The CDR3: CASSTQRQGSDYGYTF. The CDR3 DNA reads TGTGCCAGCTCAACCCAACGACAGGGTTCGGACTATGGCTACACCTTC.

V and J are TRBV30 and TRBJ1-2, with 8 bases that match TRBD1. This CDR3 is 13 amino acids long. Germline V gene lookup returns CDR1 GTSNPN and CDR2 SVGIG (reference sequence). J gave up 4 bases and V 8 bases, and 9 bases lay outside the gene matches. The CDR3 coding sequence is TGTGCCACCACCCGGGACAGGTCCTATGGCTACACCTTC. This gives the protein CATTRDRSYGYTF.

The chain has TRBV27 and TRBJ2-3; D gene unclear. Trimming left V 6 bases short and J 2 bases short, with 15 bases between. There are 15 residues in the CDR3. Per germline, CDR1 MNHEY and CDR2 SMNVEV (reference sequence). CDR3 coding DNA: TGTGCCAGCAGCCCCGACAAGATCTACACAGATACGCAGTATTTT. This translates into CASSPDKIYTDTQYF.

The chain couples TRBV28 to TRBJ2-5, with D maybe TRBD1 (6 bases). This CDR3 spans 13 amino acids. Germline CDR1 and CDR2: MDHEN and SYDVKM. V gave up 6 bases and J gave up 2 bases, with 10 bases separating them. The chain's CDR3 is CASRQQGQETQYF. CDR3 nucleotides: TGTGCCAGCAGACAACAGGGACAAGAGACCCAGTACTTC.

V is TRBV30 and J is TRBJ1-1, with D perhaps matching TRBD1 (6 bases). The length of the CDR3 is 12 residues. The germline gives CDR1 GTSNPN, CDR2 SVGIG (reference sequence). V dropped 8 bases and J dropped 4 bases, with 14 bases sitting between them. CDR3 coding DNA: TGTGCCGGGGGGCCGGGGGGCACTGAAGCTTTCTTT. This translates into CAGGPGGTEAFF.

The table lists this clone with a count of one. The chain is built from TRBV9 and TRBJ2-7; 7 nucleotides match TRBD1. V was pared by 2 bases and J by 5 bases, with 10 bases of the junction left unmatched. The CDR3 consists of 15 residues. Germline V gene lookup returns CDR1 SGDLS and CDR2 YYNGEE. The CDR3 coding sequence is TGTGCCAGCAGCGTTGACCACAGGGGTGTACACGAGCAGTACTTC. This encodes CASSVDHRGVHEQYF.

The rearrangement joins TRBV19 to TRBJ2-3; weak D call: TRBD1 (6 bases). The germline V gene has CDR1 LNHDA and CDR2 SQIVND (reference sequence). Trimming left V 5 bases short and J 6 bases short, with 12 bases between. CDR3 size: 13 residues. In DNA, the CDR3 is TGTGCCAGTAGTGCAGGGGTGGGGGATACGCAGTATTTT. This gives the protein CASSAGVGDTQYF.

V and J are TRBV19 and TRBJ1-5, with 7 bases that match TRBD1. This CDR3 spans 14 amino acids. V lost 5 bases, J lost 6 bases, and 7 bases stayed unmatched. CDR1 and CDR2 (germline): LNHDA, SQIVND (reference sequence). CDR3 in DNA: TGTGCCAGTAGTGCTTCAGGGGGAGGTCAGCCCCAGCATTTT. This gives the protein CASSASGGGQPQHF.